The source of this T cell receptor beta chain is a study of early T cells in non-severe SARS-CoV-2 infection. For the study at large: It was bulk RNA from unsorted whole blood that was sequenced, and the chains were unpaired. Study-level points and caveats: There was a bias toward anti-spike CD8 responses in VDJdb matching, which missed private and CD4 specificities.

About this clonotype itself: Its antigen is undetermined.

In the library, individual cDNA molecules carried attached unique molecular identifiers. TCRdb ran MiXCR on the 5' RACE reads and lists one entry per CDR3 protein. The sample holds approximately 70,000 distinct CDR3 sequences, around an eighth seen once. This CDR3 contains 15 residues. Per the germline V gene, CDR1 is KGHSH and CDR2 is LQKENI. Trimming pared 6 bases from V and 5 bases from J, leaving 20 bases between. The V and J genes are TRBV18 and TRBJ2-7; TRBD2 is a possible D gene (7 bases). This receptor was taken from an adult who was a healthcare worker with PCR-confirmed SARS-CoV-2 infection or an uninfected control (not recorded which). The sample here was whole blood, taken at baseline. The CDR3 loop is CASSRVAGAVDEQYF. The DNA of the CDR3 is TGTGCCAGCTCGAGGGTTGCGGGGGCGGTGGACGAGCAGTACTTC.